The rows below give T cell receptor beta chains drawn from one sample of a study of control samples from healthy donors and cancer patients. TCRdb's table, derived via immunoSEQ multiplex PCR, lists solely in-frame clones and lacks some. The sample consists of 150,000 to 200,000 clones, 90% to 95% of them appearing once. Sequencing used blood. All receptors come from a woman aged 25-40 years in good health. The CDR3 runs from the conserved cysteine through the conserved F or W. A D gene is named only where the DNA matches it firmly. Some rows mark clone size as missing; the rest say once, few, many or name a class of expanded clone.

D: -; size: -; V: TRBV6-5; J: TRBJ1-5; DNA: TGTGCCAGCAGTTACTCGAGTTCAGGGAGCAATCAGCCCCAGCATTTT; CDR3: CASSYSSSGSNQPQHF
D: TRBD1; size: few; V: TRBV6-5; J: TRBJ2-2; DNA: TGTGCCAGCAGGGGACAGGGGGACACCGGGGAGCTGTTTTTT; CDR3: CASRGQGDTGELFF
D: -; size: -; V: TRBV19; J: TRBJ2-7; DNA: TGTGCCAGTAGTATCGGATACGAGCAGTACTTC; CDR3: CASSIGYEQYF
D: -; size: -; V: TRBV18; J: TRBJ1-1; DNA: TGTGCCAGCTCACAGGGGTTAGGGACTGAAGCTTTCTTT; CDR3: CASSQGLGTEAFF
D: -; size: -; V: TRBV7-9; J: TRBJ2-7; DNA: TGTGCCAGCAGCTTAACAGGGCACGAGCAGTACTTC; CDR3: CASSLTGHEQYF
D: -; size: -; V: TRBV7-9; J: TRBJ1-6; DNA: TGTGCCAGCAGCTTGGGGAACTCCTATAATTCACCCCTCCACTTT; CDR3: CASSLGNSYNSPLHF
D: TRBD1; size: -; V: TRBV19; J: TRBJ2-4; DNA: TGTGCCAGTAGTGTACAGGGGGCGGACATTCAGTACTTC; CDR3: CASSVQGADIQYF
D: -; size: -; V: TRBV29-1; J: TRBJ1-2; DNA: TGCAGCGTTACCGAGAACTATGGCTACACCTTC; CDR3: CSVTENYGYTF
D: TRBD1; size: -; V: TRBV4-2; J: TRBJ2-1; DNA: TGTGCCAGCAGCCAATTCCCGACAGGGGTTGAGGGCTCCTACAATGAGCAGTTCTTC; CDR3: CASSQFPTGVEGSYNEQFF
D: -; size: -; V: TRBV4-1; J: TRBJ1-3; DNA: TGCGCCAGCAGCCAAGATCGGGGTCCTGGAAACACCATATATTTT; CDR3: CASSQDRGPGNTIYF
D: TRBD1; size: -; V: TRBV3-1/TRBV3-2; J: TRBJ1-4; DNA: TGTGCCAGCAGCCCCCGGGACAGCAATGAAAAACTGTTTTTT; CDR3: CASSPRDSNEKLFF
D: -; size: -; V: TRBV6-5; J: TRBJ1-1; DNA: TGTGCCAGCAGTTACGCGAAGAACACTGAAGCTTTCTTT; CDR3: CASSYAKNTEAFF
D: -; size: -; V: TRBV2; J: TRBJ1-2; DNA: TGTGCCAGCAGTCAGCAGCCCTATGGCTACACCTTC; CDR3: CASSQQPYGYTF
D: -; size: -; V: TRBV6-6; J: TRBJ2-1; DNA: TGTGCCAGCAGTTACGGCCGTTTCTCCTACAATGAGCAGTTCTTC; CDR3: CASSYGRFSYNEQFF
D: TRBD1; size: -; V: TRBV19; J: TRBJ1-2; DNA: TGTGCCAGTAGACAGGGGTACTATGGCTACACCTTC; CDR3: CASRQGYYGYTF
D: TRBD1; size: -; V: TRBV28; J: TRBJ1-1; DNA: TGTGCCAGCAGGTCAGGGGGTACTGAAGCTTTCTTT; CDR3: CASRSGGTEAFF
D: -; size: few; V: TRBV7-8; J: TRBJ2-1; DNA: TGTGCCAGCAGCTTCTACAATGAGCAGTTCTTC; CDR3: CASSFYNEQFF
D: TRBD2; size: few; V: TRBV30; J: TRBJ2-1; DNA: TGTGCCTGGGGACTAGCGTCCTACAATGAGCAGTTCTTC; CDR3: CAWGLASYNEQFF
D: TRBD1; size: -; V: TRBV23-1; J: TRBJ2-3; DNA: TGCGCCAGCAGTCAACAGGGGGCAGGGGGCACAGATACGCAGTATTTT; CDR3: CASSQQGAGGTDTQYF
D: TRBD1; size: -; V: TRBV19; J: TRBJ1-5; DNA: TGTGCCAGTAGTAAGACAGGGAGTAGCAATCAGCCCCAGCATTTT; CDR3: CASSKTGSSNQPQHF
D: TRBD2; size: -; V: TRBV18; J: TRBJ2-1; DNA: TGTGCCAGCTCACCGGGAGGACTAGCGTACAATGAGCAGTTCTTC; CDR3: CASSPGGLAYNEQFF
D: TRBD1; size: -; V: TRBV9; J: TRBJ1-1; DNA: TGTGCCAGCAGCCCCCGAGGGACAGGGGACACTGAAGCTTTCTTT; CDR3: CASSPRGTGDTEAFF
D: TRBD2; size: -; V: TRBV28; J: TRBJ2-1; DNA: TGTGCCAGCAGTTTTTGGGGACTAGCGGGAGGGAGCTCCTACAATGAGCAGTTCTTC; CDR3: CASSFWGLAGGSSYNEQFF
D: -; size: -; V: TRBV20-1; J: TRBJ1-1; DNA: TGCAGTGCTAGAGATTACACTGAAGCTTTCTTT; CDR3: CSARDYTEAFF
D: -; size: -; V: TRBV27; J: TRBJ1-4; DNA: TGTGCCAGCAAGGCCCAGGGAGATTTCGGAAAACTGTTTTTT; CDR3: CASKAQGDFGKLFF
D: -; size: once; V: TRBV25-1; J: TRBJ2-1; DNA: TGTGCCAGCAGTGAACCCAACAGGGGGGGCTACAATGAGCAGTTCTTC; CDR3: CASSEPNRGGYNEQFF
D: -; size: once; V: TRBV14; J: TRBJ2-7; DNA: TGTGCCAGCAGCGCCCAGGGCTACGAGCAGTACTTC; CDR3: CASSAQGYEQYF
D: TRBD1; size: -; V: TRBV3-1/TRBV3-2; J: TRBJ1-2; DNA: TGTGCCAGCAGCAACCCGGACAGGGGGAACTATGGCTACACCTTC; CDR3: CASSNPDRGNYGYTF
D: -; size: -; V: TRBV11-1; J: TRBJ1-2; DNA: TGTGCCAGCAGCCAAGACAGGTCCTATGGCTACACCTTC; CDR3: CASSQDRSYGYTF
D: -; size: -; V: TRBV19; J: TRBJ1-5; DNA: TGTGCCAGTAGTATGATGGGCTACAATCAGCCCCAGCATTTT; CDR3: CASSMMGYNQPQHF
D: -; size: -; V: TRBV30; J: TRBJ2-3; DNA: TGTGCCTGGAGGTCGGGGGCAGATACGCAGTATTTT; CDR3: CAWRSGADTQYF
D: -; size: -; V: TRBV4-2; J: TRBJ2-5; DNA: TGTGCCAGCAGCCAAGAAATGCGGCAAGAGACCCAGTACTTC; CDR3: CASSQEMRQETQYF
D: TRBD1; size: once; V: TRBV7-9; J: TRBJ2-5; DNA: TGTGCCAGCAGCTTCAGGGGGCGCACAGAGACCCAGTACTTC; CDR3: CASSFRGRTETQYF
D: -; size: -; V: TRBV7-2; J: TRBJ2-6; DNA: TGTGCCAGCAGCTTAGCAGGGGCTGGGGCCAACGTCCTGACTTTC; CDR3: CASSLAGAGANVLTF
D: TRBD1; size: -; V: TRBV28; J: TRBJ1-1; DNA: TGTGCCAGCAGCTCCCAACAGGGGGGGGTTGAAGCTTTCTTT; CDR3: CASSSQQGGVEAFF
D: TRBD2; size: -; V: TRBV3-1/TRBV3-2; J: TRBJ2-5; DNA: TGTGCCAGCAGCCAAGTGACTAGCGGGGCGGAGACCCAGTACTTC; CDR3: CASSQVTSGAETQYF
D: -; size: -; V: TRBV5-6; J: TRBJ1-2; DNA: TGTGCCAGCACCCCCCGGACGGAGAACTATGGCTACACCTTC; CDR3: CASTPRTENYGYTF
D: -; size: -; V: TRBV7-8; J: TRBJ2-5; DNA: TGTGCCAGCAGTATTATAGCGGACTACCAAGAGACCCAGTACTTC; CDR3: CASSIIADYQETQYF
D: TRBD2; size: -; V: TRBV30; J: TRBJ2-7; DNA: TGTGCCTGGAGTGGCCTAGCGGGAGTCGAGCAGTACTTC; CDR3: CAWSGLAGVEQYF
D: -; size: -; V: TRBV5-1; J: TRBJ2-1; DNA: TGCGCCAGCACAGGGGGGCAGGGTATTTACAATGAGCAGTTCTTC; CDR3: CASTGGQGIYNEQFF
D: TRBD2; size: -; V: TRBV7-9; J: TRBJ2-1; DNA: TGTGCCAGCAGCTTAGTCCCCGTAGCGGGGACCTACAATGAGCAGTTCTTC; CDR3: CASSLVPVAGTYNEQFF
D: TRBD2; size: -; V: TRBV7-9; J: TRBJ2-3; DNA: TGTGCCAGCAGTCGCCTAGCGGGAGAACGGACAGATACGCAGTATTTT; CDR3: CASSRLAGERTDTQYF
D: -; size: -; V: TRBV5-6; J: TRBJ2-7; DNA: TGTGCCAGCAGCTTGGGTACAGGGTCCGAGCAGTACTTC; CDR3: CASSLGTGSEQYF
D: -; size: -; V: TRBV5-6; J: TRBJ1-4; DNA: TGTGCCAGCAGCTTGGGGGCGCTGCGGGAAAAACTGTTTTTT; CDR3: CASSLGALREKLFF
D: TRBD2; size: -; V: TRBV7-6; J: TRBJ2-5; DNA: TGTGCCAGCAGCTTACTAGCGGGGGGGCAGGAGACCCAGTACTTC; CDR3: CASSLLAGGQETQYF
D: -; size: -; V: TRBV21-1; J: TRBJ2-5; DNA: TGTGCCAGCAGCAAAGACAGGGGGCTAGAGGAGACCCAGTACTTC; CDR3: CASSKDRGLEETQYF
D: -; size: -; V: TRBV7-9; J: TRBJ2-1; DNA: TGTGCCAGCAGCTATCAGGGTGGGTACTACAATGAGCAGTTCTTC; CDR3: CASSYQGGYYNEQFF
D: TRBD1; size: -; V: TRBV4-3; J: TRBJ2-3; DNA: TGCGCCAGCAGCCAAAGGTGGGACAGCCGCACAGATACGCAGTATTTT; CDR3: CASSQRWDSRTDTQYF
D: -; size: once; V: TRBV18; J: TRBJ1-5; DNA: TGTGCCAGCTCACCAGGGGCAGGGAATCAGCCCCAGCATTTT; CDR3: CASSPGAGNQPQHF